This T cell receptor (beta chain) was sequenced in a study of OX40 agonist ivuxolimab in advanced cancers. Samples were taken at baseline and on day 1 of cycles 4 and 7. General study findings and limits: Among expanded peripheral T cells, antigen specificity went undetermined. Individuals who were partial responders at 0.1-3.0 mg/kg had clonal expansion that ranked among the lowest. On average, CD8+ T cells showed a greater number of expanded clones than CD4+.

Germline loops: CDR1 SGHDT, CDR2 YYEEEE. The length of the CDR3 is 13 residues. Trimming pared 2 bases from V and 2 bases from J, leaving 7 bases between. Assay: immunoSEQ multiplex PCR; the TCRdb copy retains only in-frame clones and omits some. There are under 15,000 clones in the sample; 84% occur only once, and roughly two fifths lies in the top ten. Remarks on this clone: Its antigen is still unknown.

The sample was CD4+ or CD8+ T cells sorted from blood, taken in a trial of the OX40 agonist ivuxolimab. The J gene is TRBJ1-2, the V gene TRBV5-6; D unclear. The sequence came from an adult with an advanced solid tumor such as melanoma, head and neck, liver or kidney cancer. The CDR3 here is CASSLSRNYGYTF. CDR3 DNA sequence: TGTGCCAGCAGCTTATCTAGGAACTATGGCTACACCTTC. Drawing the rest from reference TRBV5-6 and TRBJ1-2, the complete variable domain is DAGVTQSPTHLIKTRGQQVTLRCSPKSGHDTVSWYQQALGQGPQFIFQYYEEEERQRGNFPDRFSGHQFPNYSSELNVNALLLGDSALYLCASSLSRNYGYTFGSGTRLTVV.